This T cell receptor beta chain emerged from a study of somatic mutations in cytotoxic T cells in rheumatoid arthritis. Positive magnetic bead selection isolated CD4+ and CD8+ cells, and flow cytometry checked purity. Authors' methods: After comparison against published virus-specific TCRB sequences, only a few of the patient CD8+ clones larger than 1% turned out to match them. Method: immunoSEQ multiplex PCR; TCRdb's copy keeps in-frame clones and lacks some. V and J calls and clone size follow that table, whereas D and trimming were derived from the DNA. Altogether 3,500 to 5,000 clones are present, 80% to 95% being singletons, with the ten largest covering 7.5% to 8%. Trimming took 4 bases from V and 8 from J, leaving 11 bases between them. Per the germline V gene, CDR1 is SQVTM and CDR2 is ANQGSEA. CDR3 length: 11 residues.

Source material: CD8+ T cells sorted from blood. The rearrangement joins TRBV29-1 to TRBJ1-1, with D perhaps TRBD1 (5 bases). The clonotype comes from a woman in her sixties or seventies with rheumatoid arthritis. CDR3 coding DNA: TGCAGCGTTGCCTGGGGGGGAGAAGCTTTCTTT. It codes for CSVAWGGEAFF.